These 10 T cell receptor beta chains share one sample of origin, sequenced in a study of control samples from healthy donors and cancer patients. Here immunoSEQ multiplex PCR was the method, and the copy in TCRdb shows in-frame clones only, minus some. The sample contains some 410,000 clones, around 90% of which appear only once. Sequencing input: PBMCs. All receptors come from a man between 40 and 49 years old with head and neck cancer.

The chain employs TRBV19 and TRBJ1-1; TRBD1 agrees at 8 bases. This CDR3 has 14 amino acids. After removal of 5 bases from V and 4 bases from J, the junction contained 6 bases not matched to a gene. The germline V gene has CDR1 LNHDA and CDR2 SQIVND (reference sequence). The CDR3 here is CASSFDRGGTEAFF. In nucleotides, the CDR3 is TGTGCCAGTAGTTTTGACAGGGGTGGCACTGAAGCTTTCTTT.

J is TRBJ2-7 and V is TRBV28, with unresolved D. Trimming pared 1 base from V and 6 bases from J, leaving 4 bases between. Germline V gene data show CDR1 as MDHEN and CDR2 as SYDVKM. This CDR3 contains 11 residues. The CDR3 sequence: CASSLSIEQYF. CDR3 nucleotide sequence: TGTGCCAGCAGTTTATCGATCGAGCAGTACTTC.

V gene TRBV11-2 combines with J gene TRBJ2-3, with D unclear. Trimming shortened V by 5 bases and J by 2 bases, and 8 bases separated the two germline ends. This CDR3 comprises 13 residues. The V gene's germline CDR1 is SGHAT and CDR2 FQNNGV. The CDR3 protein is CASSPSPTDTQYF. CDR3 coding DNA: TGTGCCAGCAGCCCTTCCCCCACAGATACGCAGTATTTT. The whole variable domain, remainder taken from reference TRBV11-2 and TRBJ2-3, is EAGVAQSPRYKIIEKRQSVAFWCNPISGHATLYWYQQILGQGPKLLIQFQNNGVVDDSQLPKDRFSAERLKGVDSTLKIQPAKLEDSAVYLCASSPSPTDTQYFGPGTRLTVL.

This clone was counted between two and nine times. The V and J genes are TRBV6-1 and TRBJ2-1; tentative D call: TRBD1 (6 bases). Germline CDR1 reads MNHNS; CDR2 reads SASEGT. V lost 3 bases and J lost 4, with 13 bases in between. The CDR3 runs 15 residues. In DNA, the CDR3 is TGTGCCAGCAGTGAGGGTCAGGGGCCGTACAATGAGCAGTTCTTC. Translating gives CASSEGQGPYNEQFF.

The rearrangement links TRBV18 to TRBJ2-3; no reliable D call. Germline V CDR1 and CDR2: KGHSH, LQKENI. The CDR3 contains 14 residues. Trimming removed 3 bases at V and 0 bases at J, with 7 bases between. In nucleotides, the CDR3 is TGTGCCAGCTCACCCCCGCCTAGCACAGATACGCAGTATTTT. Protein product: CASSPPPSTDTQYF.

The genes are TRBV6-6 and TRBJ2-5; TRBD1 matches 7 bases. Per germline, CDR1 MNHNY and CDR2 SVGAGI (reference sequence). CDR3 length: 15 amino acids. Trimming took 6 bases from V and 1 from J; bases not matched to a gene: 8. This CDR3 is CASSIGTEIQETQYF. In DNA form, the CDR3 reads TGTGCCAGCAGCATCGGGACAGAGATCCAAGAGACCCAGTACTTC.

The chain combines TRBV11-2 with TRBJ2-7, with TRBD2 matching over 7 bases. J gave up 2 bases and V 5 bases, and 6 bases lay outside the gene matches. The CDR3 has 14 amino acids. CDR1 and CDR2 (germline): SGHAT, FQNNGV. Here the CDR3 reads CASSRSGNPYEQYF. The CDR3 DNA follows: TGTGCCAGCAGCCGAAGCGGGAACCCCTACGAGCAGTACTTC.

DNA of the CDR3: TGTGCCAGCAGCCCCAGGACTGAAAATGAGCAGTTCTTC. Amino acid sequence: CASSPRTENEQFF. The V and J genes are TRBV11-2 and TRBJ2-1; weak D call: TRBD2 (5 bases). The germline gives CDR1 SGHAT, CDR2 FQNNGV. The length of the CDR3 is 13 residues. V was pared by 5 bases and J by 7 bases, with 12 bases between.

The gene calls are TRBV11-3 and TRBJ2-2; D ambiguous. Looked up from germline, CDR1 is SGHNT and CDR2 is YENEEA. V was shortened by 5 bases and J by 3 bases, with 16 bases between the two germline ends. This CDR3 contains 16 residues. CDR3 sequence (DNA): TGTGCCAGCAGCCGCCCCTTTAGTACGGACACCGGGGAGCTGTTTTTT. Protein product: CASSRPFSTDTGELFF.

V and J are TRBV19 and TRBJ1-2; 7 bases line up with TRBD1. J lost 4 bases, V lost 0 bases, and 14 bases had no gene match. The CDR3 extends over 18 amino acids. Germline V CDR1 and CDR2: LNHDA, SQIVND (reference sequence). CDR3 in amino acids: CASSIEEFVTGQLYGYTF. CDR3 in DNA: TGTGCCAGTAGTATAGAAGAGTTCGTGACGGGACAGCTCTATGGCTACACCTTC.